The 29 T cell receptor beta chains reported below all come from one sample, sequenced in a study of T cell changes during pregnancy in multiple sclerosis. The table came from immunoSEQ multiplex PCR; TCRdb's copy has only in-frame clones and leaves some out. The table shows some 89,000 clones, with about 94% occurring only once. The sample here was peripheral blood, taken in the third trimester of pregnancy. The receptors shown here come from a female donor with multiple sclerosis, enrolled in a pregnancy study.

V and J are TRBV9 and TRBJ2-1; 9 positions agree with TRBD2. CDR1 and CDR2 (germline): SGDLS, YYNGEE. CDR3 length equals 18 residues. The junction had 7 bases not matched to a gene; V was cut back by 0 bases and J by 0 bases. CDR3 DNA sequence: TGTGCCAGCAGCGTAGGCCCTAGCGGGGTGGGCTCCTACAATGAGCAGTTCTTC. Translation gives CASSVGPSGVGSYNEQFF.

The chain is built from TRBV5-4 and TRBJ1-2, with 9 bases lining up with TRBD1. Trimming cost V 4 bases and J 5 bases; bases outside gene matches: 6. CDR1 and CDR2 from the germline V gene are SGHNT and YYREEE (reference sequence). The CDR3 loop spans 14 amino acids. The DNA of the CDR3 is TGTGCCAGCAGCCTGGTCGGACAGGGGTATGGCTACACCTTC. This encodes CASSLVGQGYGYTF.

The chain is built from TRBV4-2 and TRBJ2-7, with 15 bases aligning to TRBD2. The junction had 4 bases not matched to a gene; V was cut back by 1 base and J by 0 bases. This CDR3 has 18 residues. Germline values: CDR1 LGHNA, CDR2 YNFKEQ. DNA of the CDR3: TGTGCCAGCAGCCAAGGGGGACTAGCGGGGGGACACTCCTACGAGCAGTACTTC. This gives the protein CASSQGGLAGGHSYEQYF.

V gene TRBV9 combines with J gene TRBJ1-2; possible D gene TRBD1, 6 bases. The CDR3 runs to 17 residues. Germline V CDR1 and CDR2: SGDLS, YYNGEE. Trimming shortened V by 2 bases and J by 0 bases, and 17 bases separated the two germline ends. The CDR3 reads CASSVGTRREANYGYTF. The CDR3 bases are TGTGCCAGCAGCGTGGGGACACGCCGAGAAGCTAACTATGGCTACACCTTC. Using reference TRBV9 and TRBJ1-2 for the parts outside the CDR3, the full variable domain is DSGVTQTPKHLITATGQRVTLRCSPRSGDLSVYWYQQSLDQGLQFLIQYYNGEERAKGNILERFSAQQFPDLHSELNLSSLELGDSALYFCASSVGTRREANYGYTFGSGTRLTVV.

This chain links TRBV7-9 with TRBJ2-7; 14 bases fit TRBD2. The CDR3 is 17 amino acids. The V segment lost 2 bases and the J segment 3 bases; nucleotides outside the gene matches: 6. The germline V gene has CDR1 SEHNR and CDR2 FQNEAQ (reference sequence). For the CDR3, the DNA is TGTGCCAGCAGCTTACGGACTAGCGGGGGGCCTCTCTACGAGCAGTACTTC. This codes for CASSLRTSGGPLYEQYF.

This chain uses TRBV2 with TRBJ2-5; tentatively, D is TRBD2 (6 bases). Deletions cut 8 bases from V and 4 bases from J, with 14 bases between. In germline, CDR1 is SNHLY, CDR2 FYNNEI. The length of the CDR3 is 13 residues. The DNA for the CDR3 is TGTGCCAGCCGACCGGGCGGGGCAGAGACCCAGTACTTC. Translated, it gives CASRPGGAETQYF.

The rearrangement links TRBV6-4 to TRBJ1-6, with 7 bases lining up with TRBD1. The CDR3 is 12 residues long. Germline trimming cut 8 bases from V and 10 bases from J; bases unmatched to any gene: 5. The germline CDR1 and CDR2 sequences are MRHNA and SNTAGT. The CDR3 nucleotides read TGTGCCAGCGGAACAGGGGACTCACCCCTCCACTTT. Its protein product is CASGTGDSPLHF.

The J gene is TRBJ1-4, the V gene TRBV7-6, with 11 positions matching TRBD1. Germline V gene lookup returns CDR1 SGHVS and CDR2 FNYEAQ. Trimming at V came to 1 base and at J to 7 bases, leaving 5 bases not matched to a gene. The length of the CDR3 is 16 residues. This chain's CDR3 is CASSLGGQGAREKLFF. The CDR3 coding sequence is TGTGCCAGCAGCTTAGGTGGACAGGGGGCGCGTGAAAAACTGTTTTTT.

The genes are TRBV6-6 and TRBJ2-5, with 7 bases fitting TRBD1. Germline values: CDR1 MNHNY, CDR2 SVGAGI (reference sequence). The CDR3 has 15 residues. The junction had 11 bases not matched to a gene; V was cut back by 5 bases and J by 5 bases. The CDR3 protein is CASSAQTGVGETQYF. CDR3 in DNA: TGTGCCAGCAGTGCCCAAACAGGGGTGGGGGAGACCCAGTACTTC.

This rearrangement joins TRBV6-1 to TRBJ2-7; D is undetermined. This CDR3 is built from 13 residues. Germline V gene lookup returns CDR1 MNHNS and CDR2 SASEGT. V shed 3 bases and J shed 2 bases, with 8 bases lying between them. The CDR3 loop reads CASSEAGPYEQYF. CDR3 sequence (DNA): TGTGCCAGCAGTGAGGCAGGCCCCTACGAGCAGTACTTC.

V is TRBV7-9 and J is TRBJ2-7; maybe TRBD1 (6 bases). Trimming removed 3 bases at V and 1 base at J, with 13 bases between. The germline CDR1 and CDR2 sequences are SEHNR and FQNEAQ (reference sequence). This CDR3 spans 15 amino acids. The CDR3 reads CASSLGQGWSYEQYF. The DNA for the CDR3 is TGTGCCAGCAGCTTGGGACAAGGATGGTCCTACGAGCAGTACTTC.

The rearrangement uses TRBV2 and TRBJ1-6, with D possibly being TRBD1 (6 bases). V was pared by 4 bases and J by 8 bases, with 18 bases between. Per the germline V gene, CDR1 is SNHLY and CDR2 is FYNNEI. The CDR3 has 16 amino acids. CDR3 loop: CASSVNRVISDSPLHF. CDR3 bases: TGTGCCAGCAGTGTAAACAGGGTAATATCGGATTCACCCCTCCACTTT.

V gene TRBV27 combines with J gene TRBJ1-1, with D hard to call. This CDR3 has 14 amino acids. In germline, CDR1 is MNHEY, CDR2 SMNVEV (reference sequence). V lost 6 bases and J 1 base, leaving 12 bases between the germline ends. The CDR3 spells CASRWGVENTEAFF. In DNA, the CDR3 is TGTGCCAGCAGGTGGGGAGTAGAGAACACTGAAGCTTTCTTT.

The chain carries TRBV9 and TRBJ1-3; 7 positions agree with TRBD1. Trimming removed 3 bases from V and 0 bases from J; junction bases left unmatched: 6. Germline V gene lookup returns CDR1 SGDLS and CDR2 YYNGEE. This CDR3 region has 16 residues. The CDR3, as DNA: TGTGCCAGCAGCGAGCACAGGGGACTCTCTGGAAACACCATATATTTT. This sequence encodes CASSEHRGLSGNTIYF.

The chain links TRBV5-1 to TRBJ2-1; 7 bases are a match to TRBD2. From germline, CDR1 is SGHRS and CDR2 YFSETQ. The CDR3 length is 15 residues. V was clipped by 4 bases and J by 2 bases; unmatched bases: 6. CDR3 nucleotide sequence: TGCGCCAGCAGCATAGCGGGTCCGACCTACAATGAGCAGTTCTTC. This codes for CASSIAGPTYNEQFF.

The V gene is TRBV9, the J gene TRBJ1-3; TRBD1 matches 9 bases. The CDR3 totals 16 residues. V lost 4 bases and J lost 4; bases outside the gene matches: 9. The V gene's germline CDR1 is SGDLS and CDR2 YYNGEE. The CDR3 DNA reads as TGTGCCAGCAGCCCAGGACAGGGGATCGGCGGAAACACCATATATTTT. Amino acids: CASSPGQGIGGNTIYF.

This clone was observed a single time. CDR3 bases: TGTGCCAGCAGCGTAGGGTTAGCGGGGACCCCCGGGGAGCTGTTTTTT. Its translation is CASSVGLAGTPGELFF. The J gene is TRBJ2-2, the V gene TRBV9, with 8 bases aligning to TRBD2. This CDR3 comprises 16 residues. Germline values: CDR1 SGDLS, CDR2 YYNGEE. V was pared by 0 bases and J by 6 bases, with 7 bases of the junction left unmatched.

Points on this clone: Other DNA sequences of this sample code for an identical CDR3. J is TRBJ2-5 and V is TRBV4-1; D unclear. CDR3 size: 13 residues. V lost 0 bases and J 5 bases, leaving 7 bases between the germline ends. The germline gives CDR1 MGHRA, CDR2 YSYEKL. The CDR3, as DNA: TGCGCCAGCAGCCAAGATGCCGAGGAGACCCAGTACTTC. Translating gives CASSQDAEETQYF.

The V call is TRBV5-8, the J call TRBJ2-1; TRBD1 aligns across 8 bases. The germline gives CDR1 SGHTS, CDR2 YDEGEE. Trimming took 0 bases from V and 8 from J; bases not matched to a gene: 7. This CDR3 spans 15 amino acids. CDR3 loop: CASSLVGQGYDEQFF. The CDR3 nucleotides read TGTGCCAGCAGCTTGGTCGGACAGGGTTACGATGAGCAGTTCTTC. Looking up the rest from reference TRBV5-8 and TRBJ2-1 gives the full variable domain: EAGVTQSPTHLIKTRGQQATLRCSPISGHTSVYWYQQALGLGLQFLLWYDEGEERNRGNFPPRFSGRQFPNYSSELNVNALELEDSALYLCASSLVGQGYDEQFFGPGTRLTVL.

A remark on this clone: One junction end disagrees with the germline gene, perhaps due to a read error. The CDR3 loop is CASSSRRTAGHF. Here the CDR3 DNA reads TGTGCCAGCAGCTCTCGCAGGACAGCCGGGCACTTC. V usage is TRBV5-5 and J usage is TRBJ2-4; a possible D gene is TRBD1 (6 bases). CDR1 and CDR2 (germline): SGHKS, YYEKEE (reference sequence). This CDR3 is built from 12 residues.

The V and J genes are TRBV11-2 and TRBJ1-5; a weak D match, TRBD1 (6 bases). The CDR3 has 15 amino acids. Deletions cut 4 bases from V and 7 bases from J, with 17 bases between. The germline V gene encodes CDR1 SGHAT and CDR2 FQNNGV. Here the CDR3 reads CASSSSGGREQPQHF. The DNA for the CDR3 is TGTGCCAGCAGCTCCTCCGGGGGGCGCGAACAGCCCCAGCATTTT.

The genes are TRBV10-3 and TRBJ2-2, with 13 bases lining up with TRBD2. Germline V gene sequence: CDR1 ENHRY, CDR2 SYGVKD. After removal of 5 bases from V and 5 bases from J, the junction contained 17 bases not matched to a gene. The CDR3 is 20 residues long. CDR3 nucleotide sequence: TGTGCCATCAGTCCTTCCTCCGGACTAGCGGGGGCCCATGGTACCGGGGAGCTGTTTTTT. It codes for CAISPSSGLAGAHGTGELFF.

This clone was found once. This chain connects TRBV7-2 to TRBJ1-5; the match to TRBD1 covers 8 bases. Germline CDR1 and CDR2: SGHTA and FQGNSA. This CDR3 is 15 amino acids long. Germline trimming cut 6 bases from V and 6 bases from J; bases unmatched to any gene: 10. CDR3 protein: CASRPTGGSSQPQHF. CDR3 nucleotide sequence: TGTGCCAGCAGACCTACAGGGGGTTCTAGTCAGCCCCAGCATTTT.

The table lists this clone with a count of one. The chain employs TRBV18 and TRBJ2-7; D might be TRBD2 (5 bases). The V gene's germline CDR1 is KGHSH and CDR2 LQKENI. The CDR3 loop spans 15 amino acids. Deletions cut 2 bases from V and 0 bases from J, with 11 bases between. As DNA, the CDR3 is TGTGCCAGCTCACCAGGGAGCCTCAGCTCCTACGAGCAGTACTTC. Translation: CASSPGSLSSYEQYF.

CDR3 nucleotide sequence: TGTGCCAGCAGCTGGGGGGGGCGCAGCCCCTCGAGCTATGGCTACACCTTC. It codes for CASSWGGRSPSSYGYTF. The rearrangement links TRBV5-8 to TRBJ1-2; tentatively, D is TRBD1 (6 bases). The CDR3 totals 17 residues. The germline V and J ends were trimmed by 3 bases and 4 bases, with 22 bases remaining between them. Germline-derived CDR1 and CDR2 are SGHTS and YDEGEE.

The V gene is TRBV5-1, the J gene TRBJ2-1, with TRBD2 matching 10 bases. The CDR3 totals 15 residues. With V trimmed by 4 bases and J by 4 bases, 5 bases remained unmatched. The V gene's germline CDR1 is SGHRS and CDR2 YFSETQ. CDR3 residues: CASSVLAGDYNEQFF. The CDR3 DNA follows: TGCGCCAGCAGCGTCCTAGCGGGGGATTACAATGAGCAGTTCTTC. Variable domain in full (rest from reference TRBV5-1 and TRBJ2-1): KAGVTQTPRYLIKTRGQQVTLSCSPISGHRSVSWYQQTPGQGLQFLFEYFSETQRNKGNFPGRFSGRQFSNSRSEMNVSTLELGDSALYLCASSVLAGDYNEQFFGPGTRLTVL.

The chain employs TRBV4-2 and TRBJ2-2, with 12 bases aligning to TRBD2. Germline V gene lookup returns CDR1 LGHNA and CDR2 YNFKEQ. V was clipped by 0 bases and J by 5 bases; unmatched bases: 7. CDR3 length: 18 residues. CDR3 region: CASSQERASGGATGELFF. For the CDR3, the DNA is TGTGCCAGCAGCCAAGAGCGGGCTAGCGGGGGGGCGACCGGGGAGCTGTTTTTT.

The chain employs TRBV9 and TRBJ1-1; 7 nucleotides line up with TRBD1. This CDR3 is 15 amino acids long. The germline V gene encodes CDR1 SGDLS and CDR2 YYNGEE. The J segment lost 7 bases and the V segment lost 0 bases, leaving 9 bases of the junction unmatched. The CDR3 reads CASSVAVLGDSEAFF. The CDR3, as DNA: TGTGCCAGCAGCGTAGCAGTATTAGGGGACAGTGAAGCTTTCTTT.

V usage is TRBV28 and J usage is TRBJ2-3, with TRBD2 matching over 9 bases. J lost 7 bases, V lost 1 base, and 12 bases had no gene match. Germline CDR1 and CDR2: MDHEN and SYDVKM. This CDR3 is 17 amino acids long. This CDR3 reads CASSLSVVAGAQNTQYF. The CDR3 DNA reads TGTGCCAGCAGTTTATCCGTGGTAGCGGGGGCGCAGAATACGCAGTATTTT. Combining the CDR3 with reference TRBV28 and TRBJ2-3 gives the whole variable domain DVKVTQSSRYLVKRTGEKVFLECVQDMDHENMFWYRQDPGLGLRLIYFSYDVKMKEKGDIPEGYSVSREKKERFSLILESASTNQTSMYLCASSLSVVAGAQNTQYFGPGTRLTVL.